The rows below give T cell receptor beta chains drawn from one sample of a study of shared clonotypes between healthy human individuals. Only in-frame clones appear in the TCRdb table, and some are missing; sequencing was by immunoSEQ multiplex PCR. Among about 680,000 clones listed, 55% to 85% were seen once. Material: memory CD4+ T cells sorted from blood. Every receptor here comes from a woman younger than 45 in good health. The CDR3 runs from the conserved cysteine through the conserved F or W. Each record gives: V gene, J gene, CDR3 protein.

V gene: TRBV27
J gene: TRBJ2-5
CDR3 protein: CASHKQGFGETQYF

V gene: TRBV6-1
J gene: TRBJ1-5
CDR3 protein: CASGGQGYSNQPQHF

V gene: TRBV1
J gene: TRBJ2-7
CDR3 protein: CTSQRYGLDEQYF

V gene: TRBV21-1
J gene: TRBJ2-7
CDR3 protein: CASSKALAASSYEQYF

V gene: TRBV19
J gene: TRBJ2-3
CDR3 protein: CASRGQRHTDTQYF

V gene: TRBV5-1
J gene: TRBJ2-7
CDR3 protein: CASSLDIYHEQYF

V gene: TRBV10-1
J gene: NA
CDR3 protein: CASSESTWSSSYEQYF

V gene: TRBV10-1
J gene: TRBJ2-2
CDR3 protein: CASSADGTGELFF

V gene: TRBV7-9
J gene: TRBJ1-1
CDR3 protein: CASSRGGDTEAFF

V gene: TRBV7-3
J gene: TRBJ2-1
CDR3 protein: CASSLTSGTFEQFF

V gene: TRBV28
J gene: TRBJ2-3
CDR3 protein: CASRRGGAGDTQYF

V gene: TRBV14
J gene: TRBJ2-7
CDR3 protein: CASSQFGGGEQYF

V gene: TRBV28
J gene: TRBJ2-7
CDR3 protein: CASSRGNEQYF

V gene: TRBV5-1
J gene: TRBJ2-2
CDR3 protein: CASSQGDRDTGELFF

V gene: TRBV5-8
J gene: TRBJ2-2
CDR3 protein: CASIRRLAKNTGELFF

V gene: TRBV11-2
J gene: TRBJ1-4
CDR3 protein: CASSLTMSGARIEKLFF

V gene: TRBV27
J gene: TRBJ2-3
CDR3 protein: CASTDGTYTDTQYF

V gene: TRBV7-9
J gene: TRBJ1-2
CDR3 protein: CASSLGITERGYTF

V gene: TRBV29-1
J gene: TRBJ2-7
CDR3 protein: CSVWTPRGYEQYF

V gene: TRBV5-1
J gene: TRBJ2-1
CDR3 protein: CASSLSSSGYNEQFF

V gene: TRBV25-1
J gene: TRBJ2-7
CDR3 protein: CASSGSGAGSYEQYF

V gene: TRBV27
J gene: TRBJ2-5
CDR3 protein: CASSLGSGGQETQYF

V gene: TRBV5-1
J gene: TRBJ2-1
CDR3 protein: CASSLDSALYNEQFF

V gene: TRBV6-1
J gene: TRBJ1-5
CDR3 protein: CASSVRSGLQPQHF

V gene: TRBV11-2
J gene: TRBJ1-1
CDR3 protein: CASSLWQNTEAFF

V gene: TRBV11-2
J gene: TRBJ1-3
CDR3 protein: CASSLTGLNTIYF

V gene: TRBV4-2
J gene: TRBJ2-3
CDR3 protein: CASSQGGASRTDTQYF

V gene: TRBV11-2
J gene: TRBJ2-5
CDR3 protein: CASSPNSGRARETQYF

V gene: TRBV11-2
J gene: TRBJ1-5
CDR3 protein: CASSQGGEQPQHF